This T cell receptor beta chain was documented in a study of blood T cells in healthy people across ages. This clonotype has a handful of counts. Its antigen is unidentified. A sample-barcoded 5' primer and a J-beta primer mix were used in a second PCR of about 7 to 12 cycles. Tags on each cDNA molecule came from a template-switch adaptor with 12 random nucleotides. TCRdb ran MiXCR on the 5' RACE reads and lists one entry per CDR3 protein. Here the sample spans fewer than 700,000 distinct CDR3 sequences, around 43% being singletons. The ends were cut back, 5 bases at V and 5 bases at J, with 13 bases in the middle. The CDR3 runs 15 residues. Isolated per sample were at least 6 million PBMCs. No fewer than 6 micrograms of total RNA were isolated from every sample. Notes on the study in general: Donors of long life had a larger count of naive CD4+ cells and greater diversity than aged donors.

The sample comprised blood. The chain links TRBV12-3 or TRBV12-4 to TRBJ2-6, with a possible D match to TRBD1 (6 bases). The clonotype comes from a man older than 75 in good health. The CDR3 DNA reads TGTGCCAGCAGTCCACGACAGGCTCGGGCCAACGTCCTGACTTTC. Amino acids: CASSPRQARANVLTF.